This TCR beta chain is drawn from a study of blood T cell repertoires in COVID-19. Looking at the study overall: Samples representing acute and convalescent COVID-19 were sourced from the United States, Italy and Spain.

Seattle researchers signed up patients amid active infection and tracked them longitudinally. This clone was recorded at least ten times. As handled by the study authors: From reference gene primer amplification, estimates of nucleated cell counts were derived. Only in-frame clones appear in the TCRdb table, and some are missing; sequencing was by immunoSEQ multiplex PCR. V, J and clone size reflect that table, while D and trimming were determined from the DNA. The table has fewer than 55,000 clones, about 81% seen once. CDR1 is MNHEY and CDR2 is SVGAGI in the germline V gene. Trimming took off 6 bases at V and 4 bases at J, with 12 bases between the two ends. This CDR3 spans 13 amino acids.

Sequencing was done on a sample of peripheral blood. The receptor was derived from an elderly woman with COVID-19, enrolled during active disease. The genes are TRBV6-5 and TRBJ1-2; possible D gene TRBD1, 6 bases. CDR3 loop: CASRQGQSYGYTF. The CDR3 DNA sequence: TGTGCCAGCAGGCAAGGACAGAGCTATGGCTACACCTTC.